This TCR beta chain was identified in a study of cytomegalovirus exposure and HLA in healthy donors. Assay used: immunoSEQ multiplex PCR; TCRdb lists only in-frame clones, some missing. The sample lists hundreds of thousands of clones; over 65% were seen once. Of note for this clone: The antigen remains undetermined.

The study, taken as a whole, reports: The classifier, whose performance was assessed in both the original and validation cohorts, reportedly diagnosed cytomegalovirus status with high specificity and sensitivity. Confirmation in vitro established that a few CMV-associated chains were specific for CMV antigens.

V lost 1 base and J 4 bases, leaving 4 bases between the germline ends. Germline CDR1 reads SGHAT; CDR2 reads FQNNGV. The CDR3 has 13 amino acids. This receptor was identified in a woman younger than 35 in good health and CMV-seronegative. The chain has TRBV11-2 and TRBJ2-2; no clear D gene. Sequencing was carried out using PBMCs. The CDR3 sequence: CASSLGFTGELFF. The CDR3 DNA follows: TGTGCCAGCAGCTTAGGCTTCACCGGGGAGCTGTTTTTT.